The entry below describes one T cell receptor beta chain. The CDR3 has 13 residues. Germline V gene lookup returns CDR1 SGHNT and CDR2 YENEEA. The V gene lost 6 bases and the J gene lost 7 bases, with 15 bases spanning the gap. These data belong to a study of blood T cell repertoires in COVID-19. Whole-study context: Donors in the United States, Italy and Spain gave samples during acute or convalescent COVID-19. The analysed material was cDNA or gDNA that came from T cells, B-cell-depleted T cells, or PBMCs.

Source study methods: By means of reference gene primer amplification, nucleated cell counts were estimated. The table came from immunoSEQ multiplex PCR; TCRdb's copy has only in-frame clones and leaves some out. V, J and clone size are those of that table, while D and trimming were read from the DNA. Of roughly 140,000 clones listed, about 86% were seen once; the top ten hold approximately 7.3%. The sample taken for sequencing was PBMCs or T cells enriched from blood (not recorded which). This TCR derives from a middle-aged man who had recovered from COVID-19. V and J are TRBV11-3 and TRBJ1-1; D is possibly TRBD1 (5 bases). CDR3 nucleotide sequence: TGTGCCAGCAGTTCAGACGCCGGGGGTGAAGCTTTCTTT. This codes for CASSSDAGGEAFF.